The 27 T cell receptor beta chains listed next were all sequenced from one sample in a study of shared clonotypes between healthy human individuals. This table comes from immunoSEQ multiplex PCR, and its TCRdb copy is limited to in-frame clones, with some not included. The sample shows approximately 500,000 clones, 90% to 96% of them seen only once. Sequencing was carried out using naive CD4+ T cells sorted from blood. Subset indicated: CD45RA+ positively selected. The receptors were gathered from a woman aged 25 to 39 in good health.

The V and J genes are TRBV2 and TRBJ2-7, with 7 bases aligning to TRBD1. V shed 5 bases, J shed 3 bases, and the junction held 7 bases outside the gene matches. Germline CDR1 and CDR2: SNHLY and FYNNEI. The CDR3 covers 14 residues. Here the CDR3 DNA reads TGTGCCAGCAGTCCCCAGGGGGAAAACTACGAGCAGTACTTC. Amino acid sequence: CASSPQGENYEQYF.

V usage is TRBV7-9 and J usage is TRBJ2-2; D might be TRBD2 (6 bases). CDR3 size: 15 residues. V dropped 6 bases and J dropped 0 bases, with 11 bases sitting between them. Germline V CDR1 and CDR2: SEHNR, FQNEAQ (reference sequence). DNA of the CDR3: TGTGCCAGCAGGTCCGGGACTTCGAACACCGGGGAGCTGTTTTTT. Translated: CASRSGTSNTGELFF.

This CDR3 is CASSLGGATTDTQYF. The CDR3 DNA reads TGTGCCAGCTCACTGGGGGGCGCCACGACAGATACGCAGTATTTT. This chain connects TRBV18 to TRBJ2-3; D is possibly TRBD1 or TRBD2 (6 bases each). Germline lookup yields CDR1 KGHSH and CDR2 LQKENI. V dropped 4 bases and J dropped 3 bases, with 14 bases sitting between them. CDR3 length: 15 amino acids.

This chain connects TRBV28 to TRBJ2-7; TRBD2 might be the D (6 bases). The V and J ends lost 6 bases and 2 bases respectively, with 20 bases between them. CDR3 length: 16 amino acids. The germline CDR1 and CDR2 sequences are MDHEN and SYDVKM. CDR3 residues: CASSPPGSGKPYEQYF. The CDR3 DNA sequence: TGTGCCAGCAGCCCTCCGGGTAGCGGCAAGCCCTACGAGCAGTACTTC.

The V and J genes are TRBV28 and TRBJ2-7; D is perhaps TRBD2 (6 bases). Looked up from germline, CDR1 is MDHEN and CDR2 is SYDVKM. Trimming shortened V by 6 bases and J by 0 bases, and 18 bases separated the two germline ends. The CDR3 is 16 amino acids. This chain's CDR3 is CASRAGWGSSSYEQYF. CDR3 coding DNA: TGTGCCAGCAGGGCGGGGTGGGGGTCCAGCTCCTACGAGCAGTACTTC. Together with reference TRBV28 and TRBJ2-7, the CDR3 gives the full variable domain: DVKVTQSSRYLVKRTGEKVFLECVQDMDHENMFWYRQDPGLGLRLIYFSYDVKMKEKGDIPEGYSVSREKKERFSLILESASTNQTSMYLCASRAGWGSSSYEQYFGPGTRLTVT.

The chain combines TRBV11-1 with TRBJ2-7; D perhaps matches TRBD2 (5 bases). Trimming stripped 0 bases from V and 3 bases from J, with 12 bases between. The CDR3 has 15 amino acids. Germline V CDR1 and CDR2: SGHAT, FQDESV (reference sequence). CDR3 sequence: CASSLATSGHYEQYF. In DNA, the CDR3 is TGTGCCAGCAGCTTAGCTACTAGTGGGCACTACGAGCAGTACTTC.

The J gene is TRBJ1-3, the V gene TRBV7-9; TRBD1 might be the D (6 bases). Germline CDR1 and CDR2: SEHNR and FQNEAQ (reference sequence). This CDR3 region has 16 residues. V was clipped by 4 bases and J by 4 bases, with 17 bases between them. In DNA form, the CDR3 reads TGTGCCAGCAGCTCCCCCCGCCAGGGGCGAGGAAACACCATATATTTT. Its translation: CASSSPRQGRGNTIYF.

The chain combines TRBV7-6 with TRBJ2-5; 9 positions agree with TRBD2. V was clipped by 7 bases and J by 5 bases; unmatched bases: 5. This CDR3 comprises 13 residues. Germline values: CDR1 SGHVS, CDR2 FNYEAQ. CDR3 amino acids: CASIAGAPETQYF. For the CDR3, the DNA is TGTGCCAGCATAGCGGGGGCGCCGGAGACCCAGTACTTC.

This chain uses TRBV4-1 with TRBJ1-1; D is possibly TRBD1 (6 bases). The CDR3 covers 14 residues. V lost 1 base, J lost 6 bases, and 12 bases lay in between. Germline V gene data show CDR1 as MGHRA and CDR2 as YSYEKL. In DNA, the CDR3 is TGCGCCAGCAGCCAAGTCTACAGGGTGTCTGAAGCTTTCTTT. It translates to CASSQVYRVSEAFF.

V and J are TRBV21-1 and TRBJ2-7. TRBV21-1 is reported as a pseudogene. This CDR3 is 15 amino acids long. The CDR3, as DNA: TGTGCCAGCAACAAGGGGGAGACAGCGGACTACGAGCAGTACTTC. As protein: CASNKGETADYEQYF.

The chain employs TRBV11-2 and TRBJ1-2, with TRBD1 identical over 10 bases. The CDR3 length is 18 residues. V lost 2 bases and J lost 4; bases outside the gene matches: 13. The V gene's germline CDR1 is SGHAT and CDR2 FQNNGV. In DNA, the CDR3 is TGTGCCAGCAGCTTAAGGTGGGGGACAGGGGTACCTAGCTATGGCTACACCTTC. This sequence encodes CASSLRWGTGVPSYGYTF.

This chain joins TRBV7-2 and TRBJ2-4; possible D gene TRBD1, 6 bases. V was trimmed by 3 bases and J by 9 bases, leaving 15 bases between them. Germline V gene sequence: CDR1 SGHTA, CDR2 FQGNSA. The CDR3 has 14 amino acids. CDR3 coding DNA: TGTGCCAGCAGCTTTGGGACACCTTTCACCATTCAGTACTTC. This codes for CASSFGTPFTIQYF.

This clone was detected once. This rearrangement joins TRBV5-1 to TRBJ2-2; D ambiguous. In germline, CDR1 is SGHRS, CDR2 YFSETQ. V lost 6 bases, J lost 0 bases, and 12 bases lay in between. The CDR3 consists of 15 residues. CDR3 bases: TGCGCCAGCACTCTAGTAAACCCGAACACCGGGGAGCTGTTTTTT. Its translation is CASTLVNPNTGELFF. The full variable domain, with the rest looked up from reference TRBV5-1 and TRBJ2-2, is KAGVTQTPRYLIKTRGQQVTLSCSPISGHRSVSWYQQTPGQGLQFLFEYFSETQRNKGNFPGRFSGRQFSNSRSEMNVSTLELGDSALYLCASTLVNPNTGELFFGEGSRLTVL.

This chain uses TRBV11-1 with TRBJ2-1; possible D gene TRBD1, 5 bases. Germline V CDR1 and CDR2: SGHAT, FQDESV (reference sequence). Trimming took 2 bases from V and 5 from J, leaving 19 bases between them. The CDR3 has 17 residues. The CDR3 protein is CASSLLVGQGGDNEQFF. Here the CDR3 DNA reads TGTGCCAGCAGCTTATTGGTAGGGCAGGGCGGCGACAATGAGCAGTTCTTC.

This chain joins TRBV28 and TRBJ1-2; 10 nucleotides align to TRBD1. J was trimmed by 8 bases and V by 7 bases; bases with no gene match: 13. Germline V gives CDR1 MDHEN, CDR2 SYDVKM. The CDR3 loop spans 15 amino acids. The CDR3 sequence: CASNTTGGGNFGYTF. CDR3 coding DNA: TGTGCCAGCAACACGACAGGGGGCGGGAATTTCGGCTACACCTTC.

The chain links TRBV5-3 to TRBJ1-3, with D possibly matching TRBD1 (5 bases). TRBV5-3 is an open reading frame whose function is uncertain. This CDR3 contains 14 residues. The V and J ends lost 9 bases and 8 bases respectively, with 21 bases between them. The CDR3 loop is CAIPMTGRGDTIYF. The CDR3, as DNA: TGTGCCATCCCAATGACCGGGCGGGGGGACACCATATATTTT.

The chain recombines TRBV5-1 with TRBJ1-5, with 10 bases identical to TRBD1. V shed 4 bases and J 2 bases; nucleotides not matched to a gene: 3. The CDR3 runs 15 residues. The germline gives CDR1 SGHRS, CDR2 YFSETQ. The CDR3 reads CASSTGTGGNQPQHF. DNA for the CDR3: TGCGCCAGCAGCACAGGGACAGGGGGCAATCAGCCCCAGCATTTT.

This clone was found once. The chain carries TRBV5-1 and TRBJ2-7; TRBD1 or TRBD2 may be the D gene (6 bases each). V was clipped by 0 bases and J by 7 bases, with 14 bases between them. The CDR3 is 14 amino acids. Germline values: CDR1 SGHRS, CDR2 YFSETQ. The CDR3 reads CASSLGQEGEEQYF. The DNA for the CDR3 is TGCGCCAGCAGCTTGGGACAGGAGGGTGAGGAGCAGTACTTC.

This chain links TRBV19 with TRBJ2-7; 11 bases match TRBD2. CDR1 and CDR2 from the germline V gene are LNHDA and SQIVND (reference sequence). This CDR3 spans 15 amino acids. V lost 5 bases and J lost 3; bases outside the gene matches: 6. The CDR3 sequence is CASSALAGGLYEQYF. CDR3 DNA sequence: TGTGCCAGTAGTGCGTTAGCGGGAGGGCTCTACGAGCAGTACTTC.

This rearrangement joins TRBV7-2 to TRBJ2-7; 8 bases fit TRBD1. The CDR3 has 14 amino acids. Trimming removed 8 bases from V and 2 bases from J; junction bases left unmatched: 8. Looked up from germline, CDR1 is SGHTA and CDR2 is FQGNSA. CDR3 in DNA: TGTGCCAGCCGGACAGGGACAGGCACCTACGAGCAGTACTTC. It is translated as CASRTGTGTYEQYF.

The chain links TRBV28 to TRBJ2-7; TRBD1 matches at 11 bases. The CDR3 loop spans 14 amino acids. Germline V gene data show CDR1 as MDHEN and CDR2 as SYDVKM. With V trimmed by 6 bases and J by 6 bases, 7 bases remained unmatched. The CDR3 DNA sequence: TGTGCCAGCAGCTCCGGGACAGGGGGTCTCGAGCAGTACTTC. As protein: CASSSGTGGLEQYF.

Remarks on this clone: Other DNA sequences in this sample translate to the same CDR3. The chain employs TRBV27 and TRBJ1-1; D gene uncertain. The germline V gene encodes CDR1 MNHEY and CDR2 SMNVEV (reference sequence). V lost 2 bases and J 1 base, leaving 5 bases between the germline ends. The CDR3 is 13 residues long. The chain's CDR3 is CASSLRENTEAFF. For the CDR3, the DNA is TGTGCCAGCAGTTTAAGAGAGAACACTGAAGCTTTCTTT.

This clone has a handful of counts. V usage is TRBV5-1 and J usage is TRBJ1-2; D possibly corresponds to TRBD1 (5 bases). Looked up from germline, CDR1 is SGHRS and CDR2 is YFSETQ. CDR3 size: 12 residues. V was shortened by 2 bases and J by 13 bases, with 15 bases between the two germline ends. The CDR3 sequence: CASSFGPQGLTF. CDR3 DNA: TGCGCCAGCAGCTTTGGTCCCCAGGGTCTCACCTTC.

The chain recombines TRBV11-2 with TRBJ2-4; D gene unclear. This CDR3 comprises 14 residues. Deletions cut 3 bases from V and 6 bases from J, with 12 bases between. CDR1 SGHAT and CDR2 FQNNGV come from the germline V gene. This CDR3 reads CASSLTLIGNIQYF. As DNA, the CDR3 is TGTGCCAGCAGCTTGACTCTGATCGGAAACATTCAGTACTTC.

This sequence joins TRBV6-5 and TRBJ2-7; possibly TRBD2 for D (6 bases). V was trimmed by 5 bases and J by 3 bases, leaving 17 bases between them. Germline assignment: CDR1 MNHEY and CDR2 SVGAGI. The CDR3 has 15 amino acids. The CDR3 sequence is CASSTPAGIYYEQYF. The CDR3 DNA follows: TGTGCCAGCAGTACCCCGGCGGGAATATACTACGAGCAGTACTTC.

V and J are TRBV19 and TRBJ1-5; D is ambiguous. V shed 7 bases and J shed 7 bases, with 14 bases lying between them. In germline, CDR1 is LNHDA, CDR2 SQIVND (reference sequence). CDR3 size: 13 residues. This CDR3 reads CASKPPGGQPQHF. The CDR3 nucleotides are TGTGCCAGTAAGCCCCCGGGAGGGCAGCCCCAGCATTTT.

The chain uses TRBV5-1 and TRBJ2-7; 14 nucleotides align to TRBD2. Trimming took 3 bases from V and 2 from J; bases not matched to a gene: 7. This CDR3 is built from 17 residues. Per the germline V gene, CDR1 is SGHRS and CDR2 is YFSETQ. The CDR3 spells CASSWGLAGAEAYEQYF. Here the CDR3 DNA reads TGCGCCAGCAGCTGGGGACTAGCGGGAGCGGAGGCCTACGAGCAGTACTTC.